The rows below give T cell receptor beta chains drawn from one sample of a study of cytomegalovirus exposure and HLA in healthy donors. Some clones are missing from TCRdb's copy, which holds only in-frame ones; the method was immunoSEQ multiplex PCR. The sample totals about 200,000 clones. Sequencing was done on a sample of PBMCs. These receptors originate from a boy aged 10-17 years in good health and CMV-seronegative. Both conserved end residues are part of each CDR3. A D gene is named only where the DNA matches it firmly.

v_call: TRBV7-9; j_call: TRBJ1-6; d_call: TRBD1; cdr3_nt: TGTGCCAGCAGCTCCGGGACAGGGGGGTTCGGGACCTATAATTCACTCCTCCACTTT; cdr3_aa: CASSSGTGGFGTYNSLLHF
v_call: TRBV6-4; j_call: TRBJ2-3; d_call: TRBD1; cdr3_nt: TGTGCCAGCAGCTCAGGACAGGGGGCAGATACGCAGTATTTT; cdr3_aa: CASSSGQGADTQYF
v_call: TRBV6-5; j_call: TRBJ1-1; d_call: NA; cdr3_nt: TGTGCCAGCAGTCACGGGCCAGGAGGGAACACTGAAGCTTTCTTT; cdr3_aa: CASSHGPGGNTEAFF
v_call: TRBV4-3; j_call: TRBJ2-7; d_call: TRBD2; cdr3_nt: TGCGCCAGCAGCCAAAGACTAGCGGGGGCCTACGAGCAGTACTTC; cdr3_aa: CASSQRLAGAYEQYF
v_call: TRBV5-1; j_call: TRBJ1-1; d_call: TRBD1; cdr3_nt: TGCGCCAGCAGCTGGACAGGGGCTGAAGCTTTCTTT; cdr3_aa: CASSWTGAEAFF
v_call: TRBV11-1; j_call: TRBJ1-1; d_call: TRBD1; cdr3_nt: TGTGCCAGCAGCCTTCTTGGACAGGGATATACCACTGAAGCTTTCTTT; cdr3_aa: CASSLLGQGYTTEAFF
v_call: TRBV5-1; j_call: TRBJ2-5; d_call: TRBD1; cdr3_nt: TGCGCCAGCAGCGGAACAGGGGGTGACGAGACCCAGTACTTC; cdr3_aa: CASSGTGGDETQYF
v_call: TRBV6-4; j_call: TRBJ2-1; d_call: TRBD1; cdr3_nt: TGTGCCAGCAGTGATACAGGGGCACCCTACAATGAGCAGTTCTTC; cdr3_aa: CASSDTGAPYNEQFF
v_call: TRBV28; j_call: TRBJ2-1; d_call: NA; cdr3_nt: TGTGCCAGCGTATGGGGGGATGAGCAGTTCTTC; cdr3_aa: CASVWGDEQFF
v_call: TRBV5-1; j_call: TRBJ2-7; d_call: NA; cdr3_nt: TGCGCCAGCAGCTTACCAGGGACATCCTCCTACGAGCAGTACTTC; cdr3_aa: CASSLPGTSSYEQYF
v_call: TRBV28; j_call: TRBJ2-7; d_call: TRBD1; cdr3_nt: TGTGCCAGCAGTTTGGGACAGGGCCACTCCTACGAGCAGTACTTC; cdr3_aa: CASSLGQGHSYEQYF
v_call: TRBV5-1; j_call: TRBJ2-1; d_call: TRBD2; cdr3_nt: TGCGCCAGCAGCACCCCGCGGGGGGGGTCCGGCAATGAGCAGTTCTTC; cdr3_aa: CASSTPRGGSGNEQFF
v_call: TRBV5-4; j_call: TRBJ1-1; d_call: NA; cdr3_nt: TGTGCCAGCAGAGGTGGGGAGTCGGCAACTGAAGCTTTCTTT; cdr3_aa: CASRGGESATEAFF
v_call: TRBV19; j_call: TRBJ1-2; d_call: NA; cdr3_nt: TGTGCCAGCTCTGGAACAGGGCAGGGCTACACCTTC; cdr3_aa: CASSGTGQGYTF
v_call: TRBV9; j_call: TRBJ1-4; d_call: NA; cdr3_nt: TGTGCCAGCAGCGTACTAAGCCGAGGACAGACAGTGTTACGAAAACTGTTTTTT; cdr3_aa: CASSVLSRGQTVLRKLFF
v_call: TRBV28; j_call: TRBJ2-7; d_call: TRBD1; cdr3_nt: TGTGCCAGCAGTTTGCAGGGGGTCAGGTACGAGCAGTACTTC; cdr3_aa: CASSLQGVRYEQYF
v_call: TRBV30; j_call: TRBJ1-4; d_call: NA; cdr3_nt: TGTGCCTGGAGTTCCTTTGAAAAACTGTTTTTT; cdr3_aa: CAWSSFEKLFF
v_call: TRBV2; j_call: TRBJ1-1; d_call: TRBD1; cdr3_nt: TGTGCCAGCAGTCGGGACAGGGTAGAGCTGAACACTGAAGCTTTCTTT; cdr3_aa: CASSRDRVELNTEAFF
v_call: TRBV7-2; j_call: TRBJ2-7; d_call: NA; cdr3_nt: TGTGCCAGCAGCTTATTAACCGGGGACGAGCAGTACTTC; cdr3_aa: CASSLLTGDEQYF
v_call: TRBV15; j_call: TRBJ1-5; d_call: TRBD1; cdr3_nt: TGTGCCACCAGAGGACAGGGGGGGCAGCCCCAGCATTTT; cdr3_aa: CATRGQGGQPQHF
v_call: TRBV30; j_call: TRBJ2-1; d_call: TRBD1; cdr3_nt: TGTGCCTGGAGTATCGACAGGGTGGCGGGTGAGCAGTTCTTC; cdr3_aa: CAWSIDRVAGEQFF
v_call: TRBV7-9; j_call: TRBJ2-2; d_call: NA; cdr3_nt: TGTGCCAGCAGCTTAACGGCAGGGGAAACCGGGGAGCTGTTTTTT; cdr3_aa: CASSLTAGETGELFF
v_call: TRBV5-1; j_call: TRBJ2-7; d_call: TRBD1; cdr3_nt: TGCGCCAGCAGCGTGACGGGACAGGGCTACGAGCAGTACTTC; cdr3_aa: CASSVTGQGYEQYF
v_call: TRBV5-6; j_call: TRBJ2-1; d_call: TRBD2; cdr3_nt: TGTGCCAGCAGCTTGGCGCTAGCGGGGGGTTCCCAGTTCTTC; cdr3_aa: CASSLALAGGSQFF
v_call: TRBV27; j_call: TRBJ2-5; d_call: TRBD2; cdr3_nt: TGTGCCAGCAGTACCGCCACCCTAGCGGAGACTAAAGAGACCCAGTACTTC; cdr3_aa: CASSTATLAETKETQYF
v_call: TRBV7-2; j_call: TRBJ1-4; d_call: NA; cdr3_nt: TGTGCCAGCAGCCAAAGTGGGAGGACGGATGAAAAACTGTTTTTT; cdr3_aa: CASSQSGRTDEKLFF
v_call: TRBV7-2; j_call: TRBJ1-1; d_call: TRBD1; cdr3_nt: TGTGCCAGCAGCGCGACAGGGGGCTGGACCCCTGAAGCTTTCTTT; cdr3_aa: CASSATGGWTPEAFF
v_call: TRBV10-3; j_call: TRBJ2-3; d_call: TRBD2; cdr3_nt: TGTGCCATCAGTGACTTAGCGGGGGGGGGTGATACGCAGTATTTT; cdr3_aa: CAISDLAGGGDTQYF
v_call: TRBV9; j_call: TRBJ1-1; d_call: TRBD1; cdr3_nt: TGTGCCAGCAGATCCGGGACAGCTAACACTGAAGCTTTCTTT; cdr3_aa: CASRSGTANTEAFF
v_call: TRBV11-2; j_call: TRBJ2-1; d_call: TRBD2; cdr3_nt: TGTGCCGGCAGAATAGCGGGGGTCACATACAATGAGCAGTTCTTC; cdr3_aa: CAGRIAGVTYNEQFF
v_call: TRBV19; j_call: TRBJ1-1; d_call: NA; cdr3_nt: TGTGCCAGTAGTATTCAGGCTGGTGTAGGGGTTTATAACACTGAAGCTTTCTTT; cdr3_aa: CASSIQAGVGVYNTEAFF
v_call: TRBV27; j_call: TRBJ1-2; d_call: TRBD1; cdr3_nt: TGTGCCAGCAGACAGGGGGGCTATGGCTACACCTTC; cdr3_aa: CASRQGGYGYTF
v_call: TRBV11-2; j_call: TRBJ2-7; d_call: TRBD1; cdr3_nt: TGTGCCAGCAGCTCCACCGGGACAGGAAGCTACGAGCAGTACTTC; cdr3_aa: CASSSTGTGSYEQYF
v_call: TRBV13; j_call: TRBJ1-4; d_call: NA; cdr3_nt: TGTGCCAGCAGCATGACAGCGGAGGGTGAAAAACTGTTTTTT; cdr3_aa: CASSMTAEGEKLFF
v_call: TRBV6-5; j_call: TRBJ1-4; d_call: NA; cdr3_nt: TGTGCCAGCAGGACGATGGACAGCAAAAATGAAAAACTGTTTTTT; cdr3_aa: CASRTMDSKNEKLFF
v_call: TRBV6-5; j_call: TRBJ1-2; d_call: NA; cdr3_nt: TGTGCCAGCAGTTCCGTGGGGAGGGGCTACACCTTC; cdr3_aa: CASSSVGRGYTF
v_call: TRBV4-2; j_call: TRBJ2-3; d_call: TRBD2; cdr3_nt: TGTGCCAGCAGCCAAAGTGCACTAGCGGGGAGAGATACGCAGTATTTT; cdr3_aa: CASSQSALAGRDTQYF
v_call: TRBV5-1; j_call: TRBJ2-1; d_call: TRBD2; cdr3_nt: TGCGCCAGCAGCGTACTAGCGGGGGGGCCGGATGAGCAGTTCTTC; cdr3_aa: CASSVLAGGPDEQFF
v_call: TRBV30; j_call: TRBJ2-3; d_call: TRBD2; cdr3_nt: TGTGCCTGGAGTTATCCTAGCGGGGGGGCCACAGATACGCAGTATTTT; cdr3_aa: CAWSYPSGGATDTQYF
v_call: TRBV19; j_call: TRBJ2-1; d_call: NA; cdr3_nt: TGTGCCAGTAGTCCCGACAGTGAGCAGTTCTTC; cdr3_aa: CASSPDSEQFF
v_call: TRBV19; j_call: TRBJ2-4; d_call: NA; cdr3_nt: TGTGCCAGTAGGGGTGGGGGGGCCAAAAACATTCAGTACTTC; cdr3_aa: CASRGGGAKNIQYF
v_call: TRBV9; j_call: TRBJ1-1; d_call: NA; cdr3_nt: TGTGCCAGCAGGGAACCTGGAGGGACGAACACTGAAGCTTTCTTT; cdr3_aa: CASREPGGTNTEAFF
v_call: TRBV6-5; j_call: TRBJ2-7; d_call: TRBD1; cdr3_nt: TGTGCCAGCAGCTCTCACGGACAGGGGGCCTACGAGCAGTACTTC; cdr3_aa: CASSSHGQGAYEQYF
v_call: TRBV11-2; j_call: TRBJ1-4; d_call: TRBD1; cdr3_nt: TGTGCCAGCAGCTTACTACCGGGACAGGACCATGAAAAACTGTTTTTT; cdr3_aa: CASSLLPGQDHEKLFF
v_call: TRBV4-2; j_call: TRBJ2-2; d_call: TRBD2; cdr3_nt: TGTGCCAGCAGGCGGGGGGGCAGCACCGGGGAGCTGTTTTTT; cdr3_aa: CASRRGGSTGELFF
v_call: TRBV19; j_call: TRBJ2-3; d_call: NA; cdr3_nt: TGTGCCAGTACTACTAGCTTACTGGATACGCAGTATTTT; cdr3_aa: CASTTSLLDTQYF
v_call: TRBV7-9; j_call: TRBJ2-3; d_call: NA; cdr3_nt: TGTGCCAGCAGCCCCCTAGGCAGCACAGATACGCAGTATTTT; cdr3_aa: CASSPLGSTDTQYF
v_call: TRBV13; j_call: TRBJ2-3; d_call: TRBD2; cdr3_nt: TGTGCCAGCAGCTTAGGAGGGGAGGGTGATACGCAGTATTTT; cdr3_aa: CASSLGGEGDTQYF
v_call: TRBV29-1; j_call: TRBJ2-3; d_call: TRBD1; cdr3_nt: TGCAGCGTTGATACAGGGGGGACAGATACGCAGTATTTT; cdr3_aa: CSVDTGGTDTQYF
v_call: TRBV9; j_call: TRBJ1-1; d_call: NA; cdr3_nt: TGTGCCAGCAGCCTCGCGGGGGGTTTGAACACTGAAGCTTTCTTT; cdr3_aa: CASSLAGGLNTEAFF